The present T cell receptor beta chain was sequenced within a study of control samples from healthy donors and cancer patients. This CDR3 has 13 residues. Germline V CDR1 and CDR2: MDHEN, SYDVKM. Trimming pared 8 bases from V and 4 bases from J, leaving 11 bases between. A single count supports this clone. The table came from immunoSEQ multiplex PCR; TCRdb's copy has only in-frame clones and leaves some out. The table has about 150,000 clones, almost 90% seen once. This TCR derives from a man between 18 and 35 years old in good health. Sequencing was performed on blood. J is TRBJ2-2 and V is TRBV28; the D is unclear. Written as DNA, the CDR3 is TGTGCCAGCGGAAACTGGGGCACCGGGGAGCTGTTTTTT. Its translation: CASGNWGTGELFF.